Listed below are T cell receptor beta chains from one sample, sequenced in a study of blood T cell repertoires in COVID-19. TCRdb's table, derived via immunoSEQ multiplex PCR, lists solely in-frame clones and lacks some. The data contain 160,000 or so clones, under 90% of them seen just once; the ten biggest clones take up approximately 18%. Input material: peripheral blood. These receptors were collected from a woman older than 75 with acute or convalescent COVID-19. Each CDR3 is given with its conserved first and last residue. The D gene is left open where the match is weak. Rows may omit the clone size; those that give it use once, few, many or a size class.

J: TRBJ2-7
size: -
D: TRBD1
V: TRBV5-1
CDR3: CASSLASTGGEQYF
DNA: TGCGCCAGCAGCTTGGCCTCGACAGGGGGCGAGCAGTACTTC

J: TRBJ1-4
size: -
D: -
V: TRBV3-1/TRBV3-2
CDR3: CASTGTSNEKLFF
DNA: TGTGCCAGCACGGGGACATCAAATGAAAAACTGTTTTTT

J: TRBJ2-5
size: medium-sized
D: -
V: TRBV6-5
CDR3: CASRDLGHRETQYF
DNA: TGTGCCAGCAGGGATCTGGGACACCGGGAGACCCAGTACTTC

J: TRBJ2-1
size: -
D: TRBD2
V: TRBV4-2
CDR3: CASSLGLALYNEQFF
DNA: TGTGCCAGCAGCCTCGGACTAGCCCTTTACAATGAGCAGTTCTTC

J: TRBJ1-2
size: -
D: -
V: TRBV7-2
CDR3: CASSLFNSYGYTF
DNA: TGTGCCAGCAGCTTATTCAACAGCTATGGCTACACCTTC

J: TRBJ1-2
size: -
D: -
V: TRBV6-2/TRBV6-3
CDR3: CASSYGAYGYTF
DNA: TGTGCCAGCAGTTACGGGGCCTATGGCTACACCTTC

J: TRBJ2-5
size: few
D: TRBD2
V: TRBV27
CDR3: CASSRLAGNEETQYF
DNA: TGTGCCAGCAGTAGACTAGCGGGCAACGAAGAGACCCAGTACTTC

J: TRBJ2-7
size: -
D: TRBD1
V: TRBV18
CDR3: CASSGQATYEQYF
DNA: TGTGCCAGCTCCGGACAGGCAACCTACGAGCAGTACTTC

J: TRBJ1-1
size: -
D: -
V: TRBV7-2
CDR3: CASSLAHLGSTITEAFF
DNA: TGTGCCAGCAGCTTAGCGCATCTCGGAAGTACTATAACTGAAGCTTTCTTT

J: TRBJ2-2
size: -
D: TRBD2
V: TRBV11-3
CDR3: CASTPGGGGTGELFF
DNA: TGTGCCAGCACTCCCGGGGGGGGTGGCACCGGGGAGCTGTTTTTT

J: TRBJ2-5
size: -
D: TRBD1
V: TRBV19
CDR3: CASSARTGGVETQYF
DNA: TGTGCCAGTAGTGCACGGACAGGGGGCGTAGAGACCCAGTACTTC

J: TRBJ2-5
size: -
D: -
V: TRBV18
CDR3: CASSPPPRRGGVSGQETQYF
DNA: TGTGCCAGCTCACCACCCCCTCGGAGAGGGGGGGTGTCGGGCCAAGAGACCCAGTACTTC

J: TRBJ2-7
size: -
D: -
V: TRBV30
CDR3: CAWNQNPYEQYF
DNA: TGTGCCTGGAATCAGAATCCCTACGAGCAGTACTTC

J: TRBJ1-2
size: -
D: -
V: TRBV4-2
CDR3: CASSRDNLGYGYTF
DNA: TGTGCCAGCAGCCGAGATAACCTAGGCTATGGCTACACCTTC

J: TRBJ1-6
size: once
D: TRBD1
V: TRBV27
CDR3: CASSFGTGGSYNSPLHF
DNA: TGTGCCAGCAGTTTCGGGACAGGGGGCTCCTATAATTCACCCCTCCACTTT

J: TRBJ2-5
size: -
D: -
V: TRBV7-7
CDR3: CASSQSGVAETQYF
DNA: TGTGCTAGCAGCCAGTCGGGAGTTGCGGAGACCCAGTACTTC

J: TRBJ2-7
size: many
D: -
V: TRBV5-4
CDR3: CASSLTSSYEQYF
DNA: TGTGCCAGCAGCTTGACTAGTAGTTACGAGCAGTACTTC

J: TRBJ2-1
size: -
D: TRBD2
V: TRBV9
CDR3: CASSFGTSVPEQFF
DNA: TGTGCCAGCAGCTTCGGGACTAGCGTTCCAGAGCAGTTCTTC

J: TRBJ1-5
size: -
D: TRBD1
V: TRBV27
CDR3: CASTSNVRTGGEGQPQHF
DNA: TGTGCCAGCACAAGTAACGTCCGGACAGGGGGCGAAGGGCAGCCCCAGCATTTT

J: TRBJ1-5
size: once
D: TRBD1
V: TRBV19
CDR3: CASSTGTAKNQPQHF
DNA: TGTGCCAGTAGTACGGGGACAGCCAAGAATCAGCCCCAGCATTTT

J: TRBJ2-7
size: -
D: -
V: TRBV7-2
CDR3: CASSLEQGPYEQYF
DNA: TGTGCCAGCAGCTTAGAGCAGGGTCCTTACGAGCAGTACTTC

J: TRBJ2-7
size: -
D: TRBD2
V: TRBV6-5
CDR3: CASSTGASGTREQYF
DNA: TGTGCCAGCAGTACCGGGGCTAGCGGTACTCGGGAGCAGTACTTC

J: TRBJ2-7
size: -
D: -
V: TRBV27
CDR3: CASSLKGHDYEQYF
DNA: TGTGCCAGCAGTTTAAAGGGACACGACTACGAGCAGTACTTC

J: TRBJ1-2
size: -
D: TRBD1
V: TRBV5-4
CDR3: CASSEGTGKHYGYTF
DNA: TGTGCCAGCAGCGAAGGGACAGGGAAACACTATGGCTACACCTTC

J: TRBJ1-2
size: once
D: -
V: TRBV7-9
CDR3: CASSLPTANNYGYTF
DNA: TGTGCCAGCAGCTTACCGACAGCTAATAACTATGGCTACACCTTC

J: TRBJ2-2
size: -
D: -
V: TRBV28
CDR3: CASTPNGGRLGNTGELFF
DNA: TGTGCCAGCACCCCTAACGGGGGGCGCCTGGGAAACACCGGGGAGCTGTTTTTT

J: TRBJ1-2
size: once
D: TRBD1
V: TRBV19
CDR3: CASSMQGANYGYTF
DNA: TGTGCCAGTAGTATGCAGGGGGCGAACTATGGCTACACCTTC

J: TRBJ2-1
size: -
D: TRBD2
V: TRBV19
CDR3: CASLEGDYANEQFF
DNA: TGTGCCAGTCTGGAAGGGGACTACGCCAATGAGCAGTTCTTC

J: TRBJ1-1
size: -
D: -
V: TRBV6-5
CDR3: CASADLAAINTEAFF
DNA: TGTGCCAGCGCGGATCTGGCAGCGATCAACACTGAAGCTTTCTTT

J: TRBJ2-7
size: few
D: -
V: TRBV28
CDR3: CATDRDSYEQYF
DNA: TGTGCCACAGACCGGGACTCCTACGAGCAGTACTTC

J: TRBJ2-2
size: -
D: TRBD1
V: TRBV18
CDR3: CASSQGQADTGELFF
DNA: TGTGCCAGCTCACAAGGACAGGCTGACACCGGGGAGCTGTTTTTT

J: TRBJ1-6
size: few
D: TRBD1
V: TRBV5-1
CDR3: CASSLQGSSYNSPLHF
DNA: TGCGCCAGCAGCTTACAGGGGAGCTCCTATAATTCACCCCTCCACTTT

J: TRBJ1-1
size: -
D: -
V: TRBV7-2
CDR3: CASSPTGPHMTAFF
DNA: TGTGCCAGCAGCCCCACAGGGCCCCATATGACAGCTTTCTTT

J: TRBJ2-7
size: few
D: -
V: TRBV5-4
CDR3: CASSLNTFYEQYF
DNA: TGTGCCAGCAGCTTGAATACATTCTACGAGCAGTACTTC

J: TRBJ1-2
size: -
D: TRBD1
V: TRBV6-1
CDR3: CANRDRVYGYTF
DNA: TGTGCCAACCGGGACAGAGTCTATGGCTACACCTTC

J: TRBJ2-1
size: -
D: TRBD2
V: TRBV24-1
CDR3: CATSEFPSGGRVNEQFF
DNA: TGTGCCACCAGTGAATTCCCCTCAGGCGGGAGGGTAAATGAGCAGTTCTTC

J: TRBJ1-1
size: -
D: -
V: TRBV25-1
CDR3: CASRRGRHTEAFF
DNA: TGTGCCAGCAGGAGAGGGAGGCACACTGAAGCTTTCTTT

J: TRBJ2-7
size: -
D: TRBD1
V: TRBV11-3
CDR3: CASSLLGQGDEQYF
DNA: TGTGCCAGCAGCTTGCTCGGACAGGGCGACGAGCAGTACTTC

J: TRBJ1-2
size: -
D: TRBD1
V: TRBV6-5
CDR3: CASSIRDRQQDGYTF
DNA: TGTGCCAGCAGTATCAGGGACAGGCAACAAGATGGCTACACCTTC

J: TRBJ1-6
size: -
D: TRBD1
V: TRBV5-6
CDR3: CASSFPDRASPLHF
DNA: TGTGCCAGCAGCTTCCCGGACAGGGCTTCACCCCTCCACTTT

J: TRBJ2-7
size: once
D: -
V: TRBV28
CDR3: CASTERQRKGYEQYF
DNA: TGTGCCAGCACCGAACGACAGCGAAAGGGCTACGAGCAGTACTTC

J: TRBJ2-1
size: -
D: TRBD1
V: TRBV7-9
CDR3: CASSFWTGGNNEQFF
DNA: TGTGCCAGCTCTTTTTGGACAGGGGGCAACAATGAGCAGTTCTTC

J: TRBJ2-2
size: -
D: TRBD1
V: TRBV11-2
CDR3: CASSPDRAPGELFF
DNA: TGTGCCAGCAGCCCAGACAGGGCCCCCGGGGAGCTGTTTTTT

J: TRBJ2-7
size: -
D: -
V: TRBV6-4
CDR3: CASSDPFPWERLYEQYF
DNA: TGTGCCAGCAGTGACCCTTTCCCTTGGGAGCGGTTATACGAGCAGTACTTC

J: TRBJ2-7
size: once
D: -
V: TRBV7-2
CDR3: CASSLSRTHYEQYF
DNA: TGTGCCAGCAGCTTAAGTCGTACTCACTACGAGCAGTACTTC

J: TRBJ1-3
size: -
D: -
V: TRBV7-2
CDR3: CASSFAPGRAGNTIYF
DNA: TGTGCCAGCAGCTTCGCCCCCGGCAGGGCTGGAAACACCATATATTTT

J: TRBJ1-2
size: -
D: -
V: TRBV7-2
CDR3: CASSLYGALNYGYTF
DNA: TGTGCCAGCAGCTTATACGGTGCCCTTAACTATGGCTACACCTTC

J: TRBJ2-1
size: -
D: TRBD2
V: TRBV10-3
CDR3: CAITSGRGNEQFF
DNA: TGTGCCATCACTAGCGGGAGAGGTAATGAGCAGTTCTTC

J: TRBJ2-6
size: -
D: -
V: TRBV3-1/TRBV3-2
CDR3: CASSREGLRGGVGANVLTF
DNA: TGTGCCAGCAGCCGAGAGGGACTGCGTGGTGGAGTTGGGGCCAACGTCCTGACTTTC

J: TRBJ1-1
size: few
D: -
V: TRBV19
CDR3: CASSIDRGRDTEAFF
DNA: TGTGCCAGTAGTATAGATCGGGGTCGGGACACTGAAGCTTTCTTT

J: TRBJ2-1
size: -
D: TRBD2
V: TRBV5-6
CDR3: CASSSGLAGFGEQFF
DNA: TGTGCCAGCAGCTCTGGACTAGCGGGCTTTGGTGAGCAGTTCTTC

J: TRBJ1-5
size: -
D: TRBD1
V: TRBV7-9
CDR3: CASSSDRAPNQPQHF
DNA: TGTGCCAGCAGCTCCGACAGGGCCCCCAATCAGCCCCAGCATTTT

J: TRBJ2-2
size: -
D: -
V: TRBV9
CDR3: CASSVVTRAGGPGELFF
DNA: TGTGCCAGCAGCGTAGTTACGAGGGCAGGAGGCCCCGGGGAGCTGTTTTTT